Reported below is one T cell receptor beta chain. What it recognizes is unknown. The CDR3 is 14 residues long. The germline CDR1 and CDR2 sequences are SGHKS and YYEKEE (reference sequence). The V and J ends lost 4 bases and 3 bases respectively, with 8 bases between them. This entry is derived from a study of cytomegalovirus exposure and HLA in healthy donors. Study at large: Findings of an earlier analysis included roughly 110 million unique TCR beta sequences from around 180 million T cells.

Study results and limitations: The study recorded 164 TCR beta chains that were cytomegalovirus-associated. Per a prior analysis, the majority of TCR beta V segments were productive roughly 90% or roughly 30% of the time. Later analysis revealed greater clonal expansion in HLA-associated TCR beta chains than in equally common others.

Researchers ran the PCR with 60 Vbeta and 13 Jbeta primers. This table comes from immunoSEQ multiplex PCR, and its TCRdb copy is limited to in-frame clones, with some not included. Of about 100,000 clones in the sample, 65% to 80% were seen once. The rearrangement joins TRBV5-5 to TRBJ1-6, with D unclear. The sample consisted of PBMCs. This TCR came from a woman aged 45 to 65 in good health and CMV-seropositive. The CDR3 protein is CASSLESYNSPLHF. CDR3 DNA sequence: TGTGCCAGCAGCCTGGAGAGCTATAATTCACCCCTCCACTTT.